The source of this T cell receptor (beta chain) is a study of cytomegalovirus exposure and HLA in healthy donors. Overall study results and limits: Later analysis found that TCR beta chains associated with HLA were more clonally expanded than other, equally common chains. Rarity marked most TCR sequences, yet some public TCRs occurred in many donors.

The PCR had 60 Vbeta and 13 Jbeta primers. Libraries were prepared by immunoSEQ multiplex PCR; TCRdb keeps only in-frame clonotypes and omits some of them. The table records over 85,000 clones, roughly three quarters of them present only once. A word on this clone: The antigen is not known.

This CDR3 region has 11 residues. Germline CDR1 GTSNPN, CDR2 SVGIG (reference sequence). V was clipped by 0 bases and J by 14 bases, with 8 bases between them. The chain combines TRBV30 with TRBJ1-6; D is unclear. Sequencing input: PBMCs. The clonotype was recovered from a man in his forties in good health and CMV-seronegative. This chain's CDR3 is CAWSVLRSLHF. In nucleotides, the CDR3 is TGTGCCTGGAGTGTACTGAGATCCCTCCACTTT. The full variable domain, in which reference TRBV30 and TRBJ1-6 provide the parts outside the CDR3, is SQTIHQWPATLVQPVGSPLSLECTVEGTSNPNLYWYRQAAGRGLQLLFYSVGIGQISSEVPQNLSASRPQDRQFILSSKKLLLSDSGFYLCAWSVLRSLHFGNGTRLTVT.